This TCR beta chain was identified during a study of cytomegalovirus exposure and HLA in healthy donors. Study outcomes and limitations: Roughly even sequencing depth across donors was the assumption behind the presence/absence analyses. Whilst most TCR sequences proved rare, a subset of public TCRs occurred across many donors. Being productive about 90% or about 30% of the time was typical of most TCR beta V segments in an earlier analysis. The authors judged a highly shared variant cluster likely a sequencing artifact.

As for this clone: Its specificity is unknown.

The PCR ran on 60 Vbeta and 13 Jbeta primers. Sequenced by immunoSEQ multiplex PCR; TCRdb stores in-frame clones only, minus some. This table has approximately 100,000 clones, about 79% appearing once. CDR3 length: 15 amino acids. Germline assignment: CDR1 LNHNV and CDR2 YYDKDF (reference sequence). V lost 3 bases and J lost 6; bases outside the gene matches: 11. The sequence was collected from a human donor in good health. This chain connects TRBV15 to TRBJ2-7, with 7 bases lining up with TRBD1. Source material: PBMCs. The CDR3 is CATSRGDRDSGEQYF. DNA for the CDR3: TGTGCCACCAGCAGGGGGGACAGAGATTCAGGCGAGCAGTACTTC.